Shown below are 9 T cell receptor beta chains from a single sample sequenced in a study of cytomegalovirus exposure and HLA in healthy donors. Use of 60 Vbeta and 13 Jbeta primers characterized the PCR. Measured with immunoSEQ multiplex PCR; TCRdb has only the in-frame clones, and not every one. The top ten clones hold approximately 5.6% of a sample with fewer than 85,000 clones, roughly 79% of them seen once. The material sequenced was PBMCs. All receptors derive from a man aged 18 to 29 in good health and CMV-seropositive.

This sequence joins TRBV29-1 and TRBJ2-5; 8 positions match TRBD1. The CDR3 contains 14 residues. Germline CDR1 and CDR2: SQVTM and ANQGSEA. J gave up 5 bases and V 2 bases, and 7 bases lay outside the gene matches. DNA for the CDR3: TGCAGCGTTGAATATGGGGACAGGAGTGAGACCCAGTACTTC. Protein sequence: CSVEYGDRSETQYF.

The chain joins TRBV9 to TRBJ2-7, with 7 positions matching TRBD2. Losses at the gene ends were 0 bases for V and 6 bases for J; bases not matched to a gene: 6. Per the germline V gene, CDR1 is SGDLS and CDR2 is YYNGEE. CDR3 size: 14 residues. The CDR3 region has the DNA TGTGCCAGCAGCGTAGTTTCGGGAGGAGGCGAGCAGTACTTC. Amino acids: CASSVVSGGGEQYF.

This clone occurred once. The CDR3 region has the DNA TGCGCCAGCAGCTTGGATGTGTCCTACTACGAGCAGTACTTC. Amino acid sequence: CASSLDVSYYEQYF. The chain recombines TRBV5-1 with TRBJ2-7, with D uncertain. CDR3 length: 14 amino acids. Deletions cut 0 bases from V and 3 bases from J, with 10 bases between. CDR1 is SGHRS and CDR2 is YFSETQ in the germline V gene.

CDR3: CASSPGQGFTDTQYF. CDR3 nucleotide sequence: TGTGCCAGCTCACCAGGGCAGGGATTTACAGATACGCAGTATTTT. The genes are TRBV18 and TRBJ2-3, with D possibly TRBD1 on 5 matching bases. This CDR3 region has 15 residues. With 2 bases removed from V and 3 bases from J, the gap between germline ends came to 12 bases. Germline V lookup: CDR1 KGHSH, CDR2 LQKENI.

The chain couples TRBV9 to TRBJ2-1, with D perhaps TRBD1 (6 bases). There are 13 residues in the CDR3. Germline V lookup: CDR1 SGDLS, CDR2 YYNGEE. V dropped 0 bases and J dropped 10 bases, with 11 bases sitting between them. The CDR3 loop is CASSVARQAEQFF. The CDR3 DNA sequence: TGTGCCAGCAGCGTAGCTCGACAGGCCGAGCAGTTCTTC.

The chain joins TRBV4-1 to TRBJ2-1; 9 bases agree with TRBD2. CDR3 length: 16 residues. V dropped 5 bases and J dropped 3; count of bases not matched to a gene: 8. The germline V gene has CDR1 MGHRA and CDR2 YSYEKL. As DNA, the CDR3 is TGCGCCAGCAGCTCCAAGAGACTAGCGGACTACAATGAGCAGTTCTTC. It is translated as CASSSKRLADYNEQFF.

The gene calls are TRBV7-2 and TRBJ1-5; possible D gene TRBD1, 5 bases. The CDR3 loop spans 15 amino acids. Trimming left V 2 bases short and J 2 bases short, with 10 bases between. Looked up from germline, CDR1 is SGHTA and CDR2 is FQGNSA. CDR3 amino acids: CASSLTGGGNQPQHF. CDR3 nucleotide sequence: TGTGCCAGCAGCTTAACGGGGGGTGGCAATCAGCCCCAGCATTTT.

CDR3 region: CATSTSGSKNIQYF. In nucleotides, the CDR3 is TGTGCCACCTCGACTAGCGGGTCCAAAAACATTCAGTACTTC. This chain connects TRBV6-5 to TRBJ2-4; 10 bases fit TRBD2. After removal of 10 bases from V and 2 bases from J, the junction contained 5 bases not matched to a gene. The CDR3 loop spans 14 amino acids. Germline loops: CDR1 MNHEY, CDR2 SVGAGI.

The J gene is TRBJ2-7, the V gene TRBV7-9, with 12 bases fitting TRBD2. The CDR3 sequence is 15 residues long. J gave up 2 bases and V 5 bases, and 4 bases lay outside the gene matches. The germline V gene has CDR1 SEHNR and CDR2 FQNEAQ (reference sequence). CDR3 sequence reads: CASSPRLAGAYEQYF. The CDR3 DNA reads TGTGCCAGCAGCCCACGACTAGCGGGAGCCTACGAGCAGTACTTC.